The 26 T cell receptor beta chains presented below share a single source sample, sequenced in a study of blood T cells in healthy people across ages. Together with a sample-barcoded 5' primer, a J-beta primer mix was included in a second PCR lasting roughly 6 to 12 cycles. MiXCR, run by TCRdb on the 5' RACE reads, gives a single entry per CDR3 protein. This table has 550,000 to 750,000 distinct CDR3 sequences, 20% to 25% appearing once. The specimen sequenced was blood. These receptors were obtained from a man in his sixties or seventies in good health.

This clonotype was detected only a few times. The V gene is TRBV28, the J gene TRBJ2-3; 12 bases map to TRBD2. Germline trimming cut 5 bases from V and 8 bases from J; bases unmatched to any gene: 8. Germline V CDR1 and CDR2: MDHEN, SYDVKM. This CDR3 is built from 15 residues. This chain's CDR3 is CASSLAGGRAGTQYF. CDR3 coding DNA: TGTGCCAGCAGTCTAGCGGGAGGGCGGGCTGGTACGCAGTATTTT.

The chain employs TRBV27 and TRBJ1-1, with D perhaps matching TRBD1 (6 bases). V was clipped by 5 bases and J by 6 bases, with 19 bases between them. This CDR3 spans 15 amino acids. The germline V gene has CDR1 MNHEY and CDR2 SMNVEV (reference sequence). The CDR3 loop reads CASSTQGLRAPEAFF. As DNA, the CDR3 is TGTGCCAGCAGTACCCAGGGGTTAAGGGCCCCTGAAGCTTTCTTT.

The chain combines TRBV25-1 with TRBJ1-1; D is undetermined. The CDR3 length is 16 residues. V was pared by 8 bases and J by 0 bases, with 19 bases between. Germline values: CDR1 MGHDK, CDR2 SYGVNS. The CDR3 here is CASGSSGNRMNTEAFF. The CDR3 nucleotides read TGTGCCAGCGGGTCCTCAGGTAATCGTATGAACACTGAAGCTTTCTTT.

This clonotype was detected a few times. The chain combines TRBV20-1 with TRBJ2-1, with D hard to call. V was trimmed by 0 bases and J by 9 bases, leaving 12 bases between them. The CDR3 has 13 residues. Germline values: CDR1 DFQATT, CDR2 SNEGSKA (reference sequence). The CDR3 loop is CSARDPIQSEQFF. Written as DNA, the CDR3 is TGCAGTGCTAGAGATCCTATTCAGAGTGAGCAGTTCTTC.

This clonotype has just a few counts. The chain recombines TRBV20-1 with TRBJ1-4; tentative D call: TRBD1 (5 bases). Germline V gives CDR1 DFQATT, CDR2 SNEGSKA (reference sequence). Trimming cost V 2 bases and J 12 bases, with 10 bases left between them. The CDR3 runs 11 residues. In nucleotides, the CDR3 is TGCAGTGCTAGACCGGGGACGCAACTGTTTTTT. This sequence encodes CSARPGTQLFF.

The chain carries TRBV10-2 and TRBJ1-3; D may be TRBD1 (6 bases). The germline V and J ends were trimmed by 3 bases and 5 bases, with 8 bases remaining between them. This CDR3 contains 13 residues. Germline assignment: CDR1 WSHSY and CDR2 SAAADI. CDR3 DNA: TGCGCCAGCAGTGAACAGGGACGAAACACCATATATTTT. Translated: CASSEQGRNTIYF.

The genes are TRBV4-1 and TRBJ1-6; D remains unclear. Germline V lookup: CDR1 MGHRA, CDR2 YSYEKL. Trimming removed 0 bases from V and 8 bases from J, with 14 bases in between. The CDR3 extends over 16 amino acids. CDR3 residues: CASSQDPGSGYSPLHF. CDR3 DNA sequence: TGCGCCAGCAGCCAAGATCCAGGAAGCGGGTATTCACCCCTCCACTTT.

In its sample, this clonotype was seen many times. The rearrangement joins TRBV7-8 to TRBJ1-1, with D uncertain. Germline V gene sequence: CDR1 SGHVS, CDR2 FQNEAQ. This CDR3 is built from 12 residues. V lost 0 bases to trimming and J lost 7 bases, with 6 bases between them. In DNA form, the CDR3 reads TGTGCCAGCAGCTTAGCTGTCAGTGAAGCTTTCTTT. Its protein is CASSLAVSEAFF.

A note on this clonotype: This may come from a read error, since a much larger clone is one base off. The chain uses TRBV20-1 and TRBJ2-3; possible D gene TRBD1, 6 bases. Germline CDR1 is DFQATT and CDR2 is SNEGSKA (reference sequence). Deletions cut 0 bases from V and 4 bases from J, with 8 bases between. The CDR3 loop spans 13 amino acids. CDR3 DNA: TGCAGTGCTAGAGAGGGGGCGGCAGATACGCAGTATTTT. Protein sequence: CSAREGAADTQYF.

This clonotype was observed a handful of times. This chain uses TRBV9 with TRBJ2-5, with D possibly called TRBD1 or TRBD2 (5 bases each). TRBJ2-1 explains the end of the DNA better; the J call may be wrong. Germline CDR1 and CDR2: SGDLS and YYNGEE. This CDR3 region has 16 residues. The CDR3 region has the DNA TGTGCCAGCAGCGTAGGGGGGACCCAGTCCTACAATGAGCAGTTCTTC. It specifies CASSVGGTQSYNEQFF.

This sequence joins TRBV6-6 and TRBJ1-1; D is possibly TRBD1 (5 bases). Trimming removed 6 bases from V and 2 bases from J, with 19 bases in between. Germline V gives CDR1 MNHNY, CDR2 SVGAGI (reference sequence). The CDR3 covers 16 residues. CDR3 protein: CASRPSIPTANTEAFF. The CDR3 DNA follows: TGTGCCAGCAGACCCTCTATTCCGACAGCAAACACTGAAGCTTTCTTT.

The chain links TRBV28 to TRBJ2-3; TRBD2 agrees at 7 bases. The CDR3 extends over 16 amino acids. Germline V gene lookup returns CDR1 MDHEN and CDR2 SYDVKM. The trim removed 7 bases at V and 2 bases at J, leaving 12 bases unmatched. CDR3 loop: CASTQSGTTYTDTQYF. The CDR3 DNA reads as TGTGCCAGCACCCAAAGCGGGACTACCTACACAGATACGCAGTATTTT. Together with reference TRBV28 and TRBJ2-3, the CDR3 gives the full variable domain: DVKVTQSSRYLVKRTGEKVFLECVQDMDHENMFWYRQDPGLGLRLIYFSYDVKMKEKGDIPEGYSVSREKKERFSLILESASTNQTSMYLCASTQSGTTYTDTQYFGPGTRLTVL.

V is TRBV9 and J is TRBJ2-5, with D maybe TRBD2 (6 bases). The end of the DNA fits TRBJ2-7 better, so the J call may be wrong. CDR1 and CDR2 (germline): SGDLS, YYNGEE. There are 15 residues in the CDR3. The CDR3 bases are TGTGCCAGCAGCGTAGGAATTAGCGGCTCCTACGAGCAGTACTTC. As protein: CASSVGISGSYEQYF.

This clonotype was detected only a few times. This rearrangement joins TRBV28 to TRBJ2-5; D ambiguous. The V and J ends lost 4 bases and 7 bases respectively, with 19 bases between them. The CDR3 consists of 15 residues. Germline CDR1 is MDHEN and CDR2 is SYDVKM. CDR3 in amino acids: CASSSNSPDGLTQYF. CDR3 nucleotide sequence: TGTGCCAGCAGTTCCAATTCGCCGGACGGGTTGACCCAGTACTTC.

This clonotype appeared a few times. The rearrangement uses TRBV7-9 and TRBJ1-4, with TRBD1 matching over 8 bases. Trimming cost V 5 bases and J 4 bases; bases outside gene matches: 12. Germline loops: CDR1 SEHNR, CDR2 FQNEAQ (reference sequence). The length of the CDR3 is 17 residues. Here the CDR3 reads CASSTRTRDRFNEKLFF. CDR3 coding DNA: TGTGCCAGCAGCACTCGAACCCGGGACAGGTTTAATGAAAAACTGTTTTTT.

V gene TRBV27 combines with J gene TRBJ2-7; D remains unclear. V was trimmed by 3 bases and J by 7 bases, leaving 16 bases between them. Germline lookup yields CDR1 MNHEY and CDR2 SMNVEV (reference sequence). The CDR3 totals 14 residues. The CDR3 nucleotides read TGTGCCAGCAGTTTGACCGGTGATATTGGGGAGCAGTACTTC. Translating it yields CASSLTGDIGEQYF.

The V gene is TRBV7-6, the J gene TRBJ2-5, with 12 bases matching TRBD2. The V segment lost 1 base and the J segment 5 bases; nucleotides outside the gene matches: 11. This CDR3 contains 18 residues. Germline V lookup: CDR1 SGHVS, CDR2 FNYEAQ. CDR3 in amino acids: CASSLGPLTSGSSETQYF. CDR3 nucleotides: TGTGCCAGCAGCTTAGGACCCTTGACTAGCGGGAGCTCGGAGACCCAGTACTTC.

This sequence joins TRBV29-1 and TRBJ2-7, with 7 bases fitting TRBD2. V gave up 5 bases and J gave up 3 bases; unmatched junction bases: 7. Germline CDR1 is SQVTM and CDR2 is ANQGSEA. CDR3 length equals 13 residues. CDR3 nucleotide sequence: TGCAGCGTTTTCCAGCGGGATAACTACGAGCAGTACTTC. Amino acid sequence: CSVFQRDNYEQYF.

The CDR3 DNA sequence: TGTGCCAGCAGCCAACTAAGACTAAATGAGCAGTTCTTC. It encodes CASSQLRLNEQFF. V usage is TRBV14 and J usage is TRBJ2-1; a possible D gene is TRBD2 (5 bases). V shed 2 bases and J shed 7 bases, with 9 bases lying between them. Germline assignment: CDR1 SGHDN and CDR2 FVKESK. CDR3 size: 13 residues.

V usage is TRBV10-3 and J usage is TRBJ2-7; D might be TRBD1 (6 bases). The CDR3 runs 14 residues. Per germline, CDR1 ENHRY and CDR2 SYGVKD. V was trimmed by 5 bases and J by 5 bases, leaving 16 bases between them. CDR3 in amino acids: CAISPGERVDEQYF. The CDR3 nucleotides are TGTGCCATCAGTCCAGGGGAAAGGGTCGACGAGCAGTACTTC.

The chain combines TRBV20-1 with TRBJ2-5; 7 positions agree with TRBD1. The CDR3 length is 15 residues. J lost 0 bases, V lost 0 bases, and 4 bases had no gene match. In germline, CDR1 is DFQATT, CDR2 SNEGSKA (reference sequence). The CDR3, as DNA: TGCAGTGCTAGAGAACGGGGACAGAACCAAGAGACCCAGTACTTC. Amino acids: CSARERGQNQETQYF.

This clonotype came up a few times. CDR3 coding DNA: TGTGCCAGCAGCGTAGTTCCGACTAGTGACAATGAGCAGTTCTTC. Translating it yields CASSVVPTSDNEQFF. This sequence joins TRBV9 and TRBJ2-1; D is possibly TRBD2 (6 bases). The CDR3 has 15 amino acids. V was cut by 0 bases and J by 5 bases, with 12 bases left in between. Germline CDR1 reads SGDLS; CDR2 reads YYNGEE.

The table lists this clonotype with a few counts. The rearrangement uses TRBV4-2 and TRBJ2-2; 9 nucleotides match TRBD2. From germline, CDR1 is LGHNA and CDR2 YNFKEQ. Unmatched junction bases numbered 5, after V lost 0 bases and J lost 3 bases. The CDR3 has 17 residues. Here the CDR3 reads CASSQDTLAGYTGELFF. The CDR3 DNA reads TGTGCCAGCAGCCAAGATACCCTAGCGGGATACACCGGGGAGCTGTTTTTT.

Concerning this clonotype itself: One junction end does not reproduce the germline sequence, and a read error may be involved. V is TRBV20-1 and J is TRBJ2-3; possibly TRBD1 for D (5 bases). This CDR3 has 12 residues. Per the germline V gene, CDR1 is DFQATT and CDR2 is SNEGSKA (reference sequence). The CDR3 sequence is CSARETTGTQYF. The CDR3 DNA reads as TGCAGTGCTAGAGAGACCACAGGTACGCAGTATTTT.

The V and J genes are TRBV4-1 and TRBJ2-5; D gene ambiguous. The DNA matches TRBJ2-7 better at its end, which makes the J call doubtful. The germline CDR1 and CDR2 sequences are MGHRA and YSYEKL. CDR3 size: 14 residues. The CDR3 DNA is TGCGCCAGCAGCCTGCAGGAGAGCTCCTACGAGCAGTACTTC. This codes for CASSLQESSYEQYF.

CDR3 protein: CAISDTGFTYEQYF. The CDR3 coding sequence is TGTGCCATCAGTGATACCGGCTTCACCTACGAGCAGTACTTC. The V and J genes are TRBV10-3 and TRBJ2-5; D gene ambiguous. The J call is uncertain, as TRBJ2-7 better fits the DNA end. Germline V gene lookup returns CDR1 ENHRY and CDR2 SYGVKD. The CDR3 is made up of 14 amino acids.